This TCR beta chain is drawn from a study of spatial heterogeneity in lung cancer. Study context: The average count in raw reads for each unique TCR and UMI combination exceeded 9.5 appearances.

This clonotype was seen repeatedly, ten times or more. The time point denotes: blood at routine non-recurrence follow-up after resection. From tumor, nontumor lung or frozen PBMC, whole RNA was taken unsorted for sequencing. The V and J ends lost 1 base and 5 bases respectively, with 14 bases between them. Germline V gene data show CDR1 as SEHNR and CDR2 as FQNEAQ (reference sequence). CDR3 length equals 15 residues. TCRdb re-analysed the 5' RACE reads in MiXCR, keeping a single row per CDR3 protein. The repertoire holds around 110,000 distinct CDR3 sequences, 10% to 15% seen once, with around a sixth in the top ten.

The genes are TRBV7-9 and TRBJ1-2; D perhaps matches TRBD1 (6 bases). This receptor was obtained from a male donor with early-stage non-small cell lung cancer. Sequenced here: PBMCs, sampled at follow-up. In DNA form, the CDR3 reads TGTGCCAGCAGCTTAGGGCAGGGGTTAAGTTATGGCTACACCTTC. Translated: CASSLGQGLSYGYTF.